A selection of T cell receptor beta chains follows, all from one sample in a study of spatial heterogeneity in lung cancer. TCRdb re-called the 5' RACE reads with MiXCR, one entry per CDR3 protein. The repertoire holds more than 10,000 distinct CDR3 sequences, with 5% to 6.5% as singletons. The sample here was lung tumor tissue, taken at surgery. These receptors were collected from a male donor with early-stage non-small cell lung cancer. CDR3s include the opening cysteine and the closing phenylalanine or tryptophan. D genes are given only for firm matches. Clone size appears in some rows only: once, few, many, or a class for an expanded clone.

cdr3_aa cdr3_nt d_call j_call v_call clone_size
CASMTTSEAFF TGTGCCAGCATGACCACTTCTGAAGCTTTCTTT - TRBJ1-1 TRBV6-2/TRBV6-3 -
CAITQGDYGYTF TGTGCCATCACCCAGGGGGACTATGGCTACACCTTC TRBD1 TRBJ1-2 TRBV28 -
CASSLGTSATGELFF TGTGCCAGCAGCTTGGGGACTAGCGCCACCGGGGAGCTGTTTTTT TRBD2 TRBJ2-2 TRBV5-4 many
CASSGISRDRDNEQFF TGTGCCAGCAGTGGGATTTCAAGGGACAGGGATAATGAGCAGTTCTTC TRBD1 TRBJ2-1 TRBV2 many
CASSYMTGTEAFF TGTGCCAGCAGTTACATGACAGGCACTGAAGCTTTCTTT - TRBJ1-1 TRBV6-5 many
CASSLIAGARSYEQYF TGTGCCAGCAGTCTAATAGCGGGGGCCAGATCCTACGAGCAGTACTTC TRBD2 TRBJ2-7 TRBV27 many
CASSYTSGGALSQYF TGTGCCAGCAGTTATACTAGCGGGGGGGCCCTTTCGCAGTATTTT TRBD2 TRBJ2-3 TRBV6-2/TRBV6-3 many
CASSISRTGGRQPQHF TGTGCCAGTAGTATTTCCCGGACAGGGGGAAGACAGCCCCAGCATTTT TRBD1 TRBJ1-5 TRBV19 many
CASSPDRGYTGELFF TGTGCCAGCAGCCCCGATCGAGGTTACACCGGGGAGCTGTTTTTT - TRBJ2-2 TRBV7-8 many
CASSPFAGATDTQYF TGTGCCAGCAGCCCTTTCGCGGGGGCTACAGATACGCAGTATTTT - TRBJ2-3 TRBV7-2 many
CASSSLGQGTTDTQYF TGCGCCAGCAGTTCGCTCGGGCAGGGCACCACAGATACGCAGTATTTT - TRBJ2-3 TRBV5-1 many
CSAPGGVRYNEQFF TGCAGTGCTCCAGGGGGGGTCCGATACAATGAGCAGTTCTTC - TRBJ2-1 TRBV20-1 many
CASSPTSRETQYF TGCGCCAGCAGCCCGACTAGTCGGGAGACCCAGTACTTC - TRBJ2-5 TRBV4-1 many
CSGMSGSGSNVLTF TGCAGCGGTATGTCCGGGTCTGGCTCCAACGTCCTGACTTTC - TRBJ2-6 TRBV29-1 many
CASRPGTGDIQYF TGTGCCAGCAGACCAGGGACAGGGGACATTCAGTACTTC TRBD1 TRBJ2-4 TRBV13 many
CSAHPQGKSSYEQYF TGCAGTGCTCATCCACAGGGGAAGAGCTCCTACGAGCAGTACTTC TRBD1 TRBJ2-7 TRBV20-1 many
CASRPPGDGNTIYF TGTGCCAGCAGACCCCCGGGAGATGGAAACACCATATATTTT - TRBJ1-3 TRBV6-5 few